Listed below are T cell receptor beta chains from one sample, sequenced in a study of blood T cell repertoires in COVID-19. TCRdb's table, derived via immunoSEQ multiplex PCR, lists solely in-frame clones and lacks some. The data hold about 300,000 clones, with over 75% observed a single time. Sequences were obtained from peripheral blood. The receptors originated from a man aged 18 to 30 with active or convalescent COVID-19. CDR3s include the opening cysteine and the closing phenylalanine or tryptophan. Each record gives: D gene, clone size, V gene, J gene, CDR3 protein, CDR3 DNA. D genes are given only for firm matches. The size entry is marked missing in some rows and otherwise reads once, few, many or a size class.

d_call: TRBD1; clone_size: NA; v_call: TRBV3-1/TRBV3-2; j_call: TRBJ1-6; cdr3_aa: CASSHEPGQNSPLHF; cdr3_nt: TGTGCCAGCAGCCATGAACCGGGACAGAATTCACCCCTCCACTTT
d_call: NA; clone_size: NA; v_call: TRBV13; j_call: TRBJ1-1; cdr3_aa: CASSLGGENTEAFF; cdr3_nt: TGTGCCAGCAGCTTAGGAGGGGAGAACACTGAAGCTTTCTTT
d_call: NA; clone_size: NA; v_call: TRBV15; j_call: TRBJ1-2; cdr3_aa: CATSRDQGIDYGYTF; cdr3_nt: TGTGCCACCAGCAGAGATCAGGGGATAGACTATGGCTACACCTTC
d_call: TRBD1; clone_size: NA; v_call: TRBV7-2; j_call: TRBJ2-2; cdr3_aa: CASSLVGGANTGELFF; cdr3_nt: TGTGCCAGCAGCTTAGTAGGGGGCGCGAACACCGGGGAGCTGTTTTTT
d_call: NA; clone_size: NA; v_call: TRBV6-2/TRBV6-3; j_call: TRBJ2-4; cdr3_aa: CASSLARLAKNIQYF; cdr3_nt: TGTGCCAGCAGTCTCGCTCGACTAGCCAAAAACATTCAGTACTTC
d_call: TRBD1; clone_size: NA; v_call: TRBV6-1; j_call: TRBJ1-2; cdr3_aa: CASSDRTGGRGYGYTF; cdr3_nt: TGTGCCAGCAGTGACAGGACAGGGGGCCGAGGGTATGGCTACACCTTC
d_call: NA; clone_size: NA; v_call: TRBV5-8; j_call: TRBJ2-7; cdr3_aa: CASSLLTTLSYEQYF; cdr3_nt: TGTGCCAGCAGCTTGTTGACAACCCTCTCCTACGAGCAGTACTTC
d_call: TRBD1; clone_size: NA; v_call: TRBV11-2; j_call: TRBJ1-2; cdr3_aa: CASSPGTGNYGYTF; cdr3_nt: TGTGCCAGCAGCCCTGGGACAGGGAACTATGGCTACACCTTC
d_call: NA; clone_size: NA; v_call: TRBV4-1; j_call: TRBJ1-2; cdr3_aa: CASSPFGGFYGYTF; cdr3_nt: TGCGCCAGCAGCCCCTTCGGGGGATTCTATGGCTACACCTTC
d_call: NA; clone_size: NA; v_call: TRBV6-6; j_call: TRBJ1-2; cdr3_aa: CASSYSGAAGGYTF; cdr3_nt: TGTGCCAGCAGTTACAGCGGGGCGGCGGGTGGCTACACCTTC
d_call: TRBD2; clone_size: NA; v_call: TRBV6-6; j_call: TRBJ2-1; cdr3_aa: CASSYTRRGGVNEQFF; cdr3_nt: TGTGCCAGCAGTTACACTCGGCGGGGGGGTGTGAATGAGCAGTTCTTC
d_call: NA; clone_size: NA; v_call: TRBV2; j_call: TRBJ1-6; cdr3_aa: CASSEQVSYNSPLHF; cdr3_nt: TGTGCCAGCAGTGAGCAGGTCTCCTATAATTCACCCCTCCACTTT
d_call: NA; clone_size: NA; v_call: TRBV6-5; j_call: TRBJ1-5; cdr3_aa: CASRDRWNSNQPQHF; cdr3_nt: TGTGCCAGCAGGGACAGATGGAATAGCAATCAGCCCCAGCATTTT
d_call: TRBD2; clone_size: once; v_call: TRBV7-9; j_call: TRBJ2-5; cdr3_aa: CASSPRGSGGLNQETQYF; cdr3_nt: TGTGCCAGCAGCCCTCGAGGTAGCGGGGGGCTAAACCAAGAGACCCAGTACTTC
d_call: TRBD1; clone_size: once; v_call: TRBV5-6; j_call: TRBJ1-2; cdr3_aa: CASSSAGGDYGYTF; cdr3_nt: TGTGCCAGCAGCAGTGCAGGGGGAGACTATGGCTACACCTTC
d_call: TRBD1; clone_size: NA; v_call: TRBV14; j_call: TRBJ2-7; cdr3_aa: CASSQNTGTGGEQYF; cdr3_nt: TGTGCCAGCAGCCAAAACACCGGGACAGGGGGTGAGCAGTACTTC
d_call: TRBD2; clone_size: NA; v_call: TRBV3-1/TRBV3-2; j_call: TRBJ2-3; cdr3_aa: CASSRTSGVTDTQYF; cdr3_nt: TGTGCCAGCAGCCGGACTAGCGGGGTCACAGATACGCAGTATTTT
d_call: NA; clone_size: NA; v_call: TRBV5-6; j_call: TRBJ1-5; cdr3_aa: CASSSGGNQPQHF; cdr3_nt: TGTGCCAGCAGCTCCGGTGGCAATCAGCCCCAGCATTTT
d_call: NA; clone_size: once; v_call: TRBV7-6; j_call: TRBJ1-2; cdr3_aa: CASSVGRGYTF; cdr3_nt: TGTGCCAGCAGCGTTGGCCGAGGCTACACCTTC
d_call: TRBD2; clone_size: NA; v_call: TRBV5-5; j_call: TRBJ2-2; cdr3_aa: CASSLGLAGGPNTGELFF; cdr3_nt: TGTGCCAGCAGCCTCGGACTAGCGGGGGGGCCGAACACCGGGGAGCTGTTTTTT
d_call: TRBD1; clone_size: NA; v_call: TRBV6-2/TRBV6-3; j_call: TRBJ2-1; cdr3_aa: CASSSNRGYYNEQFF; cdr3_nt: TGTGCCAGCAGTTCCAACAGGGGGTACTACAATGAGCAGTTCTTC
d_call: NA; clone_size: NA; v_call: TRBV15; j_call: TRBJ2-2; cdr3_aa: CATSRGQETGELFF; cdr3_nt: TGTGCCACCAGCAGAGGACAGGAAACCGGGGAGCTGTTTTTT
d_call: TRBD1; clone_size: NA; v_call: TRBV10-3; j_call: TRBJ1-2; cdr3_aa: CAIQGEDYGYTF; cdr3_nt: TGTGCCATCCAGGGGGAAGATTATGGCTACACCTTC
d_call: NA; clone_size: NA; v_call: TRBV9; j_call: TRBJ2-5; cdr3_aa: CASSGPNRETQYF; cdr3_nt: TGTGCCAGCAGCGGCCCGAACAGGGAGACCCAGTACTTC
d_call: NA; clone_size: NA; v_call: TRBV4-2; j_call: TRBJ1-5; cdr3_aa: CASSQDDRDQPQHF; cdr3_nt: TGTGCCAGCAGCCAAGATGATAGAGATCAGCCCCAGCATTTT
d_call: NA; clone_size: NA; v_call: TRBV12-3/TRBV12-4; j_call: TRBJ1-1; cdr3_aa: CASSLEVQALAFF; cdr3_nt: TGTGCCAGCAGTCTGGAAGTGCAGGCGCTCGCTTTCTTT
d_call: TRBD2; clone_size: NA; v_call: TRBV4-1; j_call: TRBJ2-7; cdr3_aa: CASSQRTSGEFYEQYF; cdr3_nt: TGCGCCAGCAGCCAACGTACTAGCGGGGAGTTCTACGAGCAGTACTTC
d_call: TRBD2; clone_size: NA; v_call: TRBV10-3; j_call: TRBJ2-2; cdr3_aa: CATGGGTNTGELFF; cdr3_nt: TGTGCCACCGGCGGGGGGACCAACACTGGGGAGCTGTTTTTT
d_call: TRBD1; clone_size: NA; v_call: TRBV5-1; j_call: TRBJ2-2; cdr3_aa: CATTGQGYTGELFF; cdr3_nt: TGCGCTACCACAGGACAGGGATACACCGGGGAGCTGTTTTTT
d_call: TRBD2; clone_size: NA; v_call: TRBV10-2; j_call: TRBJ2-3; cdr3_aa: CASKRGGSTDTQYF; cdr3_nt: TGCGCCAGCAAACGGGGGGGCAGCACAGATACGCAGTATTTT
d_call: TRBD1; clone_size: NA; v_call: TRBV24-1; j_call: TRBJ2-7; cdr3_aa: CATSESWETGGRYF; cdr3_nt: TGTGCCACCAGCGAAAGTTGGGAAACAGGGGGACGGTACTTC
d_call: NA; clone_size: once; v_call: TRBV6-2/TRBV6-3; j_call: TRBJ2-7; cdr3_aa: CASSYSSYEQYF; cdr3_nt: TGTGCCAGCAGTTATAGCTCCTACGAGCAGTACTTC
d_call: NA; clone_size: NA; v_call: TRBV3-1/TRBV3-2; j_call: TRBJ1-6; cdr3_aa: CASSPETMENSPLHF; cdr3_nt: TGTGCCAGCAGCCCGGAAACTATGGAGAATTCACCCCTCCACTTT
d_call: TRBD1; clone_size: NA; v_call: TRBV5-4; j_call: TRBJ2-3; cdr3_aa: CASRPQTGSNTQYF; cdr3_nt: TGTGCCAGCAGACCCCAGACAGGGTCTAATACGCAGTATTTT
d_call: NA; clone_size: NA; v_call: TRBV5-1; j_call: TRBJ2-2; cdr3_aa: CASSLVSPVLGELFF; cdr3_nt: TGCGCCAGCAGCTTGGTATCTCCTGTTCTCGGGGAGCTGTTTTTT
d_call: TRBD1; clone_size: NA; v_call: TRBV9; j_call: TRBJ2-5; cdr3_aa: CASSARDSQETQYF; cdr3_nt: TGTGCCAGCAGCGCAAGGGACAGTCAAGAGACCCAGTACTTC
d_call: NA; clone_size: NA; v_call: TRBV18; j_call: TRBJ1-4; cdr3_aa: CASSPGTGMGNEKLFF; cdr3_nt: TGTGCCAGCTCACCGGGAACAGGAATGGGTAATGAAAAACTGTTTTTT
d_call: NA; clone_size: NA; v_call: TRBV4-1; j_call: TRBJ2-1; cdr3_aa: CASRSLGVSHDEQFF; cdr3_nt: TGCGCCAGCAGGTCACTCGGGGTTAGTCACGATGAGCAGTTCTTC
d_call: NA; clone_size: NA; v_call: TRBV6-1; j_call: TRBJ1-5; cdr3_aa: CASSDRGNQPQHF; cdr3_nt: TGTGCCAGCAGTGACAGGGGCAATCAGCCCCAGCATTTT
d_call: TRBD1; clone_size: NA; v_call: TRBV4-1; j_call: TRBJ1-6; cdr3_aa: CASSHASRQGRPPLHF; cdr3_nt: TGCGCCAGCAGCCATGCCTCCCGACAGGGTAGGCCACCCCTCCACTTT
d_call: TRBD1; clone_size: NA; v_call: TRBV6-5; j_call: TRBJ1-1; cdr3_aa: CASSYGQGWTEAFF; cdr3_nt: TGTGCCAGCAGTTACGGACAGGGATGGACTGAAGCTTTCTTT
d_call: TRBD2; clone_size: NA; v_call: TRBV5-1; j_call: TRBJ2-5; cdr3_aa: CASSSPGGAGDGQETQYF; cdr3_nt: TGCGCCAGCAGCTCCCCCGGTGGGGCGGGGGACGGACAAGAGACCCAGTACTTC